Presented here are 6 T cell receptor beta chains from one specimen sequenced in a study of blood T cell repertoires in COVID-19. Data came from immunoSEQ multiplex PCR; TCRdb stores just in-frame clones and leaves some out. Of 60,000 to 90,000 clones in the sample, 80% to 95% were seen once. What was sequenced was peripheral blood. The receptor source for this set is a woman of 80 years or more with acute or convalescent COVID-19.

The V gene is TRBV27, the J gene TRBJ2-5; TRBD2 agrees at 12 bases. This CDR3 is 16 amino acids long. V lost 5 bases, J lost 5 bases, and 9 bases stayed unmatched. Per germline, CDR1 MNHEY and CDR2 SMNVEV (reference sequence). CDR3 in DNA: TGTGCCAGCAGTCGACTAGCGGGAGAAGCATATGAGACCCAGTACTTC. As protein: CASSRLAGEAYETQYF.

The CDR3 loop reads CATSSPLAGVRDTQYF. The CDR3 region has the DNA TGTGCCACCAGCTCACCGCTAGCGGGAGTACGAGATACGCAGTATTTT. V usage is TRBV24-1 and J usage is TRBJ2-3, with TRBD2 identical over 10 bases. Trimming removed 7 bases from V and 5 bases from J; junction bases left unmatched: 11. The germline V gene has CDR1 KGHDR and CDR2 SFDVKD. There are 16 residues in the CDR3.

The chain has TRBV5-8 and TRBJ1-3, with D tentatively TRBD1 (6 bases). The CDR3 is 13 amino acids. Germline V CDR1 and CDR2: SGHTS, YDEGEE. V was clipped by 4 bases and J by 4 bases, with 9 bases between them. The CDR3 here is CASSLDRGNTIYF. In DNA, the CDR3 is TGTGCCAGCAGCCTCGACAGGGGAAACACCATATATTTT.

In regard to this clone: An end of the junction does not agree with germline; a read error may underlie this. The gene calls are TRBV11-3 and TRBJ1-2, with 11 bases that match TRBD1. Germline values: CDR1 SGHNT, CDR2 YENEEA. The CDR3 has 12 residues. Written as DNA, the CDR3 is TGTGCCAGCAGTCACGCCGGACAGGGGGCTATCTTC. Protein: CASSHAGQGAIF.

This chain joins TRBV9 and TRBJ1-2, with a tentative D call TRBD1 (6 bases). V lost 0 bases, J lost 8 bases, and 11 bases lay in between. Germline lookup yields CDR1 SGDLS and CDR2 YYNGEE. The CDR3 extends over 13 amino acids. The CDR3 reads CASSVDTGYGYTF. For the CDR3, the DNA is TGTGCCAGCAGCGTAGACACAGGGTACGGCTACACCTTC.

This clone has only one observation. The chain is built from TRBV2 and TRBJ1-2; 7 positions match TRBD1. The CDR3 extends over 15 amino acids. In germline, CDR1 is SNHLY, CDR2 FYNNEI. V trimming: 3 bases; J trimming: 4 bases; junction bases outside the gene matches: 8. CDR3 nucleotides: TGTGCCAGCAGTGAGGGGACAGCTCGTACCTATGGCTACACCTTC. Its protein product is CASSEGTARTYGYTF.